Detailed here is one T cell receptor beta chain. The data belong to a study of cytomegalovirus exposure and HLA in healthy donors. Background on the study: From about 180 million T cells, an earlier analysis saw approximately 120 million unique TCR beta sequences.

The PCR made use of 60 Vbeta and 13 Jbeta primers. Profiled with immunoSEQ multiplex PCR; TCRdb holds only in-frame clones, not every one. The sample gives 150,000 to 200,000 clones, approximately 86% of which show up once; 1.5% to 2% is in the top ten. CDR1 is MNHEY, CDR2 SMNVEV, per germline (reference sequence). The CDR3 length is 15 residues. V dropped 6 bases and J dropped 5 bases, with 17 bases sitting between them. J is TRBJ1-5 and V is TRBV27, with D possibly TRBD1 on 6 matching bases. Source material: PBMCs. The source is a woman under 30 in good health and CMV-seronegative. CDR3 nucleotide sequence: TGTGCCAGCAGAAACAGGGAGAGAGGGGATCAGCCCCAGCATTTT. It is translated as CASRNRERGDQPQHF.